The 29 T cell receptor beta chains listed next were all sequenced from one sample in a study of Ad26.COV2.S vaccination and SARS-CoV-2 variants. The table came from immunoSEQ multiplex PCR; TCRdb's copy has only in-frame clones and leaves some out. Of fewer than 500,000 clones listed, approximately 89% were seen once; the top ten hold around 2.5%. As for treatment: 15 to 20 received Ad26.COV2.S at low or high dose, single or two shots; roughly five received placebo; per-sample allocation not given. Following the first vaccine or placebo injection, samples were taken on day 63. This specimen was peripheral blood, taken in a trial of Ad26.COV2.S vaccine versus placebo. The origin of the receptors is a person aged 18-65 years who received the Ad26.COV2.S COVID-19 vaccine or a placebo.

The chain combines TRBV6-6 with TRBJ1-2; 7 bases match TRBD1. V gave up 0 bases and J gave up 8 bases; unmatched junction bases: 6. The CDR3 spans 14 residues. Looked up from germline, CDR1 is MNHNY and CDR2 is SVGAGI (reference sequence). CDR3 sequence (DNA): TGTGCCAGCAGTTACTCCGGGACAGTACTCGGCTACACCTTC. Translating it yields CASSYSGTVLGYTF.

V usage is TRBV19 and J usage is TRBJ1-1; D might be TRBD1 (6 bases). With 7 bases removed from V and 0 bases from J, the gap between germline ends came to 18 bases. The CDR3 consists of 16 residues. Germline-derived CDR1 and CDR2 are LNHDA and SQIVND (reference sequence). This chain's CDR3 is CASTDPQGPLNTEAFF. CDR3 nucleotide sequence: TGTGCCAGTACCGATCCCCAGGGGCCATTGAACACTGAAGCTTTCTTT.

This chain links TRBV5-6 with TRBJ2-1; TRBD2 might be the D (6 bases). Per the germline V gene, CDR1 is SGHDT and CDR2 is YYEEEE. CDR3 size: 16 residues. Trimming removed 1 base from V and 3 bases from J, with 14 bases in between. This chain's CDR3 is CASSLSWDWDYNEQFF. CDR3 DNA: TGTGCCAGCAGCTTGTCATGGGACTGGGACTACAATGAGCAGTTCTTC.

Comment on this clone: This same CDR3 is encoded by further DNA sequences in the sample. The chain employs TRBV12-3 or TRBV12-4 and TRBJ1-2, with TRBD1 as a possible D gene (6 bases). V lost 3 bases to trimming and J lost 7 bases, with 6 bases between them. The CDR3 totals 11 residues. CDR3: CASSLGAGYTF. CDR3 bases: TGTGCCAGCAGTTTGGGGGCTGGCTACACCTTC.

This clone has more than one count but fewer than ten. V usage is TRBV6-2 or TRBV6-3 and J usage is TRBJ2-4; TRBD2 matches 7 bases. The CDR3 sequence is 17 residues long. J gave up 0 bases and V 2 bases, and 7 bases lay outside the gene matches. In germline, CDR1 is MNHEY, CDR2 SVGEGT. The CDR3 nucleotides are TGTGCCAGCAGTTACGAAAGAGCGGGACTAGCCAAAAACATTCAGTACTTC. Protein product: CASSYERAGLAKNIQYF.

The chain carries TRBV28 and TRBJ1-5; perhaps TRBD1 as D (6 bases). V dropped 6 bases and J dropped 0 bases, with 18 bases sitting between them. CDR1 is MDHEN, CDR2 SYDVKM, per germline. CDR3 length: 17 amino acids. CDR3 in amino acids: CASRRRGLANSNQPQHF. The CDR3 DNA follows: TGTGCCAGCAGACGAAGGGGGTTGGCTAATAGCAATCAGCCCCAGCATTTT. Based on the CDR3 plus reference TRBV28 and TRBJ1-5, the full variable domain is DVKVTQSSRYLVKRTGEKVFLECVQDMDHENMFWYRQDPGLGLRLIYFSYDVKMKEKGDIPEGYSVSREKKERFSLILESASTNQTSMYLCASRRRGLANSNQPQHFGDGTRLSIL.

The CDR3 loop reads CSVPPGQDSTLAGVGETQYF. DNA of the CDR3: TGCAGCGTCCCCCCGGGACAGGACTCCACTCTAGCGGGAGTTGGAGAGACCCAGTACTTC. The chain carries TRBV29-1 and TRBJ2-5; 10 bases match TRBD2. Germline trimming cut 6 bases from V and 4 bases from J; bases unmatched to any gene: 26. The CDR3 is made up of 20 amino acids. Germline lookup yields CDR1 SQVTM and CDR2 ANQGSEA.

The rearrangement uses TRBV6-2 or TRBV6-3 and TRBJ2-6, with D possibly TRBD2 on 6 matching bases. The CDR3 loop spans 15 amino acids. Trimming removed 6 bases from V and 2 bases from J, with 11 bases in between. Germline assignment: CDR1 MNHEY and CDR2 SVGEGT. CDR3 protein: CASSWRGAGANVLTF. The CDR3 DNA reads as TGTGCCAGCAGCTGGCGGGGCGCTGGGGCCAACGTCCTGACTTTC.

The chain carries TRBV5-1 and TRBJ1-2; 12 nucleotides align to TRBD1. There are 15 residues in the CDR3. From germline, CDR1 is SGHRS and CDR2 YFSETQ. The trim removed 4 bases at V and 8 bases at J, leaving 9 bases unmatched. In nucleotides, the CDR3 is TGCGCCAGCAGCATCCGGGACAGGGGGCGAAACGGCTACACCTTC. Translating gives CASSIRDRGRNGYTF.

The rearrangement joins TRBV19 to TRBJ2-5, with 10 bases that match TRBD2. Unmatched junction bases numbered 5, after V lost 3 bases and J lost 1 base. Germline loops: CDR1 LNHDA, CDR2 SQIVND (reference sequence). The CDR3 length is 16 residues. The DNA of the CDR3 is TGTGCCAGTAGTATTTGGATAGCGGGAGGCCAAGAGACCCAGTACTTC. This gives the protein CASSIWIAGGQETQYF.

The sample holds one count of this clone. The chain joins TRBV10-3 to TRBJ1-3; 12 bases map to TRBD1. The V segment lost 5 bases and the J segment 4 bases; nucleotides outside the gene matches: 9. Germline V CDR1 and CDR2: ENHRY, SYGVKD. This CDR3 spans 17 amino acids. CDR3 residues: CAISPGQGAFRGNTIYF. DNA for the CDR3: TGTGCCATCAGTCCGGGACAGGGGGCTTTCCGAGGAAACACCATATATTTT.

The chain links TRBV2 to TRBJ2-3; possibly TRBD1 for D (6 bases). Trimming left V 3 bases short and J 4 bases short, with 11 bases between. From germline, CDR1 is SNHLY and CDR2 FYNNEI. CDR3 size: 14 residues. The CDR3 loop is CASSDRGFADTQYF. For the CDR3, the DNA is TGTGCCAGCAGTGACAGGGGTTTTGCAGATACGCAGTATTTT. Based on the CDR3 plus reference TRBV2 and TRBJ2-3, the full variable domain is EPEVTQTPSHQVTQMGQEVILRCVPISNHLYFYWYRQILGQKVEFLVSFYNNEISEKSEIFDDQFSVERPDGSNFTLKIRSTKLEDSAMYFCASSDRGFADTQYFGPGTRLTVL.

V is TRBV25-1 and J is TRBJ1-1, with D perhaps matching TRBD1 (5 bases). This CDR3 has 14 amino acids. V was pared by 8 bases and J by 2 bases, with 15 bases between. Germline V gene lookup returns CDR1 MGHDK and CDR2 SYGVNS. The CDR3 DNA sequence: TGTGCCAGCGTCGCAGGGATTATCAACACTGAAGCTTTCTTT. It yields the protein CASVAGIINTEAFF.

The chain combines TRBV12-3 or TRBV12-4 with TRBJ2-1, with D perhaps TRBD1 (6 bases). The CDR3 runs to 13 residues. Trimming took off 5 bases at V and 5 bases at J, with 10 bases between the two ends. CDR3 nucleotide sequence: TGTGCCAGCAGTACGGGACACAACAATGAGCAGTTCTTC. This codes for CASSTGHNNEQFF.

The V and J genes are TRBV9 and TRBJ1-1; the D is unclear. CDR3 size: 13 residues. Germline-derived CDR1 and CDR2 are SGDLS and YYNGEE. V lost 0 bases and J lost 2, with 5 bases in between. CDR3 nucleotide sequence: TGTGCCAGCAGCGTAGCTCAAAACACTGAAGCTTTCTTT. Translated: CASSVAQNTEAFF.

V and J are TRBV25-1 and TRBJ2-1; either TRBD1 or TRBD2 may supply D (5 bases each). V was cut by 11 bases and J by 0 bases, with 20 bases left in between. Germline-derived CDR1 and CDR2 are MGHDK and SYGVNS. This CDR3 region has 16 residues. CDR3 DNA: TGTGCCTCCCAGAGGGGCGTCCAGAGCTCCTACAATGAGCAGTTCTTC. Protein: CASQRGVQSSYNEQFF.

The DNA for the CDR3 is TGTGCCAGCAGCTTGGTCATAAGAACGGACACTGAAGCTTTCTTT. Protein sequence: CASSLVIRTDTEAFF. The chain has TRBV7-2 and TRBJ1-1, with no clear D. V was cut by 3 bases and J by 3 bases, with 14 bases left in between. Looked up from germline, CDR1 is SGHTA and CDR2 is FQGNSA. The length of the CDR3 is 15 residues.

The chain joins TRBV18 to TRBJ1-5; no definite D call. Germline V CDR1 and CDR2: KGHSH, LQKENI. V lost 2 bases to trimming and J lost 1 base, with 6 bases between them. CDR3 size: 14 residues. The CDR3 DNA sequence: TGTGCCAGCTCACCATATCGGAGCAATCAGCCCCAGCATTTT. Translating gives CASSPYRSNQPQHF.

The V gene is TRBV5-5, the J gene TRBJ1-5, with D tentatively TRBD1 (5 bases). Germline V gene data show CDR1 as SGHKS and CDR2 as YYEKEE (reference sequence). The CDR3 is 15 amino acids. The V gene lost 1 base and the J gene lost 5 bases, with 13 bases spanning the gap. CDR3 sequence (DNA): TGTGCCAGCAGCTTGATCGGGGGGGACGATCAGCCCCAGCATTTT. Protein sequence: CASSLIGGDDQPQHF. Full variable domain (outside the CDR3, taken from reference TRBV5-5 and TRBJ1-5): DAGVTQSPTHLIKTRGQQVTLRCSPISGHKSVSWYQQVLGQGPQFIFQYYEKEERGRGNFPDRFSARQFPNYSSELNVNALLLGDSALYLCASSLIGGDDQPQHFGDGTRLSIL.

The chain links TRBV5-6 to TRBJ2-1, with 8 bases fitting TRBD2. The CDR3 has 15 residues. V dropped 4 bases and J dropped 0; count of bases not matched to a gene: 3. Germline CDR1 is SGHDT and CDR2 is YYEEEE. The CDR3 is CASSTRGGSYNEQFF. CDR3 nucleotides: TGTGCCAGCAGCACCCGGGGGGGCTCCTACAATGAGCAGTTCTTC.

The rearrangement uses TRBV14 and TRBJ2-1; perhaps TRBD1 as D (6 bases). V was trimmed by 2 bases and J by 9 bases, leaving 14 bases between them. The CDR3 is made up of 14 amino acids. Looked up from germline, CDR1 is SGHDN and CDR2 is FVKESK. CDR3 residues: CASSQIRGIGEQFF. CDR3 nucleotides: TGTGCCAGCAGCCAAATAAGGGGGATAGGTGAGCAGTTCTTC.

CDR3 region: CASSLWGTGNTEAFF. Here the CDR3 DNA reads TGTGCCAGCAGTTTATGGGGGACGGGGAACACTGAAGCTTTCTTT. The rearrangement joins TRBV28 to TRBJ1-1, with D tentatively TRBD1 (5 bases). CDR1 is MDHEN and CDR2 is SYDVKM in the germline V gene. Deletions cut 0 bases from V and 1 base from J, with 9 bases between. The CDR3 loop spans 15 amino acids.

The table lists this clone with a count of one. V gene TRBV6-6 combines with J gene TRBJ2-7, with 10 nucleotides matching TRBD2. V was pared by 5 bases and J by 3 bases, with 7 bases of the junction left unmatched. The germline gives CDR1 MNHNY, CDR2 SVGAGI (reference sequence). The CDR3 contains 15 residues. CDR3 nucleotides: TGTGCCAGCAGTCCTCATTCTAGCGGGGGCTACGAGCAGTACTTC. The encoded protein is CASSPHSSGGYEQYF.

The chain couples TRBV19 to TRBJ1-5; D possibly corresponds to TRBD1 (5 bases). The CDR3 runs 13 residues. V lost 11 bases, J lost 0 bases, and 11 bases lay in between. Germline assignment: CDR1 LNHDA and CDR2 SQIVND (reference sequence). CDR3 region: CAAGVYSNQPQHF. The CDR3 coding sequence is TGTGCCGCGGGGGTTTATAGCAATCAGCCCCAGCATTTT.

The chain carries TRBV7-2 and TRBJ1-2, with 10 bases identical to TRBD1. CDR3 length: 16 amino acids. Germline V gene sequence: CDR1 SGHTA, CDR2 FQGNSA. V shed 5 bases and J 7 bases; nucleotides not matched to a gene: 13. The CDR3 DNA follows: TGTGCCAGCAGCCAGTTCCGACAGGGGGCGCGGAGTGGCTACACCTTC. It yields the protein CASSQFRQGARSGYTF. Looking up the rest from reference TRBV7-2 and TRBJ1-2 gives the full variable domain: GAGVSQSPSNKVTEKGKDVELRCDPISGHTALYWYRQSLGQGLEFLIYFQGNSAPDKSGLPSDRFSAERTGGSVSTLTIQRTQQEDSAVYLCASSQFRQGARSGYTFGSGTRLTVV.

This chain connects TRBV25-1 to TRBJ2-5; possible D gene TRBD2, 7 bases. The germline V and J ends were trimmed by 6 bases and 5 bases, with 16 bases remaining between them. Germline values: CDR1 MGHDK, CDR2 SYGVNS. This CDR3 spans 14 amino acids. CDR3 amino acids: CASSGSRGPETQYF. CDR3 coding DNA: TGTGCCAGCAGCGGATCGCGGGGGCCCGAGACCCAGTACTTC.

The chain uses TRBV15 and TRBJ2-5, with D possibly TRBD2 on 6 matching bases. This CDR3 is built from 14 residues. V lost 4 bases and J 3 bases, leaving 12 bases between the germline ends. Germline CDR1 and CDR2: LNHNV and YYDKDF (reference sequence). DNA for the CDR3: TGTGCCACCAGCACTAATCGGGGGAAAGAGACCCAGTACTTC. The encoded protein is CATSTNRGKETQYF.

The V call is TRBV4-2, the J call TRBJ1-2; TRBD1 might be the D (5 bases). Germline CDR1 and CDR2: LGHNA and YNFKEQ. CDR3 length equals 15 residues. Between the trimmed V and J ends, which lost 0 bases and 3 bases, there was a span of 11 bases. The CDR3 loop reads CASSQDLTGYYGYTF. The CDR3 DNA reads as TGTGCCAGCAGCCAAGACCTTACAGGCTACTATGGCTACACCTTC.

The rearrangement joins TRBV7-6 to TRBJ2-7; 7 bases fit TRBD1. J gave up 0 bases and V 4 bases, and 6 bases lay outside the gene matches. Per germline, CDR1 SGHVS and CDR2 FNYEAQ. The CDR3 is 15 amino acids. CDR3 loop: CASSSETGSSYEQYF. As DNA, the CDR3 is TGTGCCAGCAGCTCCGAGACAGGGAGCTCCTACGAGCAGTACTTC.